Included here is one TCR beta chain sequence, with context. This entry comes from a study of blood T cell repertoires in COVID-19. About the research overall: Specimens from acute and convalescent COVID-19 originated in the United States, Italy and Spain. From T cells, B-cell-depleted T cells, or PBMCs came the material, which was cDNA or gDNA.

Source study methods: Reference gene primers were amplified, and this amplification served to estimate nucleated cell counts. Sequenced by immunoSEQ multiplex PCR; TCRdb stores in-frame clones only, minus some. The V and J calls and the clone size are those of that table, but D and trimming were determined from the DNA. The sample contains approximately 240,000 clones, approximately 90% of which appear only once. The clonotype was recovered from a woman between 35 and 50 years old who had recovered from COVID-19. The sequenced sample consisted of peripheral blood.

Here the CDR3 reads CASSPLRDTQYF. CDR3 bases: TGTGCCAGCAGCCCTCTTAGAGATACGCAGTATTTT. V and J are TRBV7-2 and TRBJ2-3; D not certain. Germline CDR1 reads SGHTA; CDR2 reads FQGNSA. Trimming pared 5 bases from V and 5 bases from J, leaving 8 bases between. This CDR3 comprises 12 residues.